The 15 T cell receptor beta chains presented below share a single source sample, sequenced in a study of cytomegalovirus exposure and HLA in healthy donors. The PCR made use of 60 Vbeta and 13 Jbeta primers. Assay: immunoSEQ multiplex PCR; the TCRdb copy retains only in-frame clones and omits some. The sample holds roughly 120,000 clones, approximately 71% seen once. The specimen was PBMCs. The receptors stem from a woman in her 70s in good health and CMV-seropositive.

The gene calls are TRBV19 and TRBJ1-2, with a tentative D call TRBD1 (5 bases). Germline CDR1 is LNHDA and CDR2 is SQIVND (reference sequence). V was pared by 7 bases and J by 1 base, with 16 bases between. This CDR3 has 15 residues. CDR3 amino acids: CASTPGGGNNYGYTF. CDR3 coding DNA: TGTGCCAGTACCCCCGGGGGGGGAAATAACTATGGCTACACCTTC.

This chain joins TRBV4-2 and TRBJ2-3, with 7 nucleotides matching TRBD2. This CDR3 has 15 amino acids. V lost 1 base and J lost 2; bases outside the gene matches: 3. Germline loops: CDR1 LGHNA, CDR2 YNFKEQ. The CDR3 DNA follows: TGTGCCAGCAGCCAAGGACTAGCAGACACAGATACGCAGTATTTT. Its translation: CASSQGLADTDTQYF.

The V gene is TRBV15, the J gene TRBJ2-5; tentative D call: TRBD2 (7 bases). Germline V gene data show CDR1 as LNHNV and CDR2 as YYDKDF (reference sequence). Deletions cut 1 base from V and 3 bases from J, with 15 bases between. CDR3 length: 16 amino acids. As DNA, the CDR3 is TGTGCCACCAGCAGAGCCCCAATAGGGGGGGAAGAGACCCAGTACTTC. Protein: CATSRAPIGGEETQYF. Based on the CDR3 plus reference TRBV15 and TRBJ2-5, the full variable domain is DAMVIQNPRYQVTQFGKPVTLSCSQTLNHNVMYWYQQKSSQAPKLLFHYYDKDFNNEADTPDNFQSRRPNTSFCFLDIRSPGLGDTAMYLCATSRAPIGGEETQYFGPGTRLLVL.

This chain links TRBV7-2 with TRBJ1-5; possibly TRBD1 for D (5 bases). The length of the CDR3 is 12 residues. With 2 bases removed from V and 9 bases from J, the gap between germline ends came to 8 bases. The germline gives CDR1 SGHTA, CDR2 FQGNSA. DNA for the CDR3: TGTGCCAGCAGCTTACCGGACACGCCCCAGCATTTT. Translation gives CASSLPDTPQHF.

The chain is built from TRBV30 and TRBJ1-6, with D possibly being TRBD1 (5 bases). V dropped 4 bases and J dropped 8 bases, with 12 bases sitting between them. The CDR3 length is 13 residues. Per germline, CDR1 GTSNPN and CDR2 SVGIG (reference sequence). CDR3 region: CAWTPGGDSPLHF. CDR3 bases: TGTGCCTGGACCCCGGGGGGGGATTCACCCCTCCACTTT.

This clone was seen once. V usage is TRBV10-3 and J usage is TRBJ2-5; D ambiguous. Germline V gives CDR1 ENHRY, CDR2 SYGVKD. The germline V and J ends were trimmed by 0 bases and 2 bases, with 7 bases remaining between them. The CDR3 runs to 14 residues. The CDR3: CAISESVSQETQYF. The CDR3 region has the DNA TGTGCCATCAGTGAGTCTGTCAGTCAAGAGACCCAGTACTTC.

This sequence joins TRBV5-1 and TRBJ1-1; 7 bases align to TRBD1. Trimming removed 4 bases from V and 6 bases from J; junction bases left unmatched: 6. Per germline, CDR1 SGHRS and CDR2 YFSETQ. The CDR3 is 13 amino acids. The chain's CDR3 is CASSHEGAAEAFF. The CDR3 region has the DNA TGCGCCAGCAGCCATGAGGGGGCGGCTGAAGCTTTCTTT.

About this clone: An end of the junction does not agree with germline; a read error may underlie this. This sequence joins TRBV18 and TRBJ1-1, with D perhaps TRBD1 (5 bases). This CDR3 has 15 residues. CDR1 and CDR2 (germline): KGHSH, LQKENI. CDR3 nucleotide sequence: TGTGCCAGCTCACGTTCCCAGGGCATGAACACTGAAGTTTTCTTT. This encodes CASSRSQGMNTEVFF.

The chain joins TRBV6-1 to TRBJ2-7; 10 bases agree with TRBD1. After removal of 2 bases from V and 6 bases from J, the junction contained 7 bases not matched to a gene. In germline, CDR1 is MNHNS, CDR2 SASEGT. The CDR3 extends over 15 amino acids. The CDR3 reads CASSESTGGYREQYF. The CDR3 coding sequence is TGTGCCAGCAGTGAATCGACAGGGGGCTACCGCGAGCAGTACTTC.

This chain uses TRBV5-1 with TRBJ1-2, with a possible D match to TRBD1 (6 bases). The CDR3 has 15 residues. Trimming shortened V by 0 bases and J by 2 bases, and 11 bases separated the two germline ends. CDR1 and CDR2 from the germline V gene are SGHRS and YFSETQ. CDR3 amino acids: CASSLASGGNYGYTF. The CDR3 nucleotides read TGCGCCAGCAGCTTGGCCTCGGGGGGCAACTATGGCTACACCTTC.

The rearrangement uses TRBV6-1 and TRBJ1-2; D is unresolved. The CDR3 sequence is 12 residues long. V lost 3 bases, J lost 8 bases, and 10 bases lay in between. CDR1 is MNHNS, CDR2 SASEGT, per germline. As DNA, the CDR3 is TGTGCCAGCAGTGAGGGTGGAGGGGGCTACACCTTC. Translating gives CASSEGGGGYTF.

V gene TRBV30 combines with J gene TRBJ2-6; 8 bases agree with TRBD2. Germline CDR1 is GTSNPN and CDR2 is SVGIG (reference sequence). The CDR3 length is 19 residues. The V and J ends lost 2 bases and 0 bases, in that order; junction bases with no gene match: 12. CDR3 nucleotide sequence: TGTGCCTGGAGTCCCCTCGGGGGGGGCTTGAGCTCTGGGGCCAACGTCCTGACTTTC. Its translation is CAWSPLGGGLSSGANVLTF.

The chain joins TRBV12-5 to TRBJ2-5, with 8 nucleotides matching TRBD1. There are 14 residues in the CDR3. From germline, CDR1 is LGHNT and CDR2 FRNRAP. The V segment lost 5 bases and the J segment 5 bases; nucleotides outside the gene matches: 7. The CDR3 reads CASGTRTGLETQYF. DNA for the CDR3: TGTGCTAGTGGTACCCGGACAGGGTTGGAGACCCAGTACTTC. Complete variable domain (other parts from reference TRBV12-5 and TRBJ2-5): DARVTQTPRHKVTEMGQEVTMRCQPILGHNTVFWYRQTMMQGLELLAYFRNRAPLDDSGMPKDRFSAEMPDATLATLKIQPSEPRDSAVYFCASGTRTGLETQYFGPGTRLLVL.

The chain combines TRBV30 with TRBJ1-5, with 7 bases fitting TRBD1. Trimming at V came to 4 bases and at J to 4 bases, leaving 4 bases not matched to a gene. The CDR3 spans 13 residues. Germline values: CDR1 GTSNPN, CDR2 SVGIG (reference sequence). The CDR3 protein is CAWTAGGNQPQHF. The CDR3 DNA is TGTGCCTGGACTGCAGGGGGGAATCAGCCCCAGCATTTT.

The rearrangement joins TRBV7-9 to TRBJ1-1; D is uncertain. Germline V gene sequence: CDR1 SEHNR, CDR2 FQNEAQ (reference sequence). Between the trimmed V and J ends, which lost 2 bases and 5 bases, there was a span of 12 bases. CDR3 length: 14 residues. The CDR3 region is CASSLTGGATEAFF. CDR3 in DNA: TGTGCCAGCAGCTTAACCGGCGGAGCGACTGAAGCTTTCTTT.